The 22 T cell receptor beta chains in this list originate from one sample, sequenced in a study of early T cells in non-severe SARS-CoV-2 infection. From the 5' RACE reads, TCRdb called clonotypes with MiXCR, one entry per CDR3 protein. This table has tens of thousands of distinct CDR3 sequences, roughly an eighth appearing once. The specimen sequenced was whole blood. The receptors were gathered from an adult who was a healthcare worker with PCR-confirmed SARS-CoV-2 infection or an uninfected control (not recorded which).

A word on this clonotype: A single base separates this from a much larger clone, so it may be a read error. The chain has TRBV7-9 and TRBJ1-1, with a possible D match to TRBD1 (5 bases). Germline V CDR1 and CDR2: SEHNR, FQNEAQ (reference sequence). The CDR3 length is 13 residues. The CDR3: CTSSRSRETEAFF. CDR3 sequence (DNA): TGTACCAGCAGCCGCTCCAGGGAAACTGAAGCTTTCTTT.

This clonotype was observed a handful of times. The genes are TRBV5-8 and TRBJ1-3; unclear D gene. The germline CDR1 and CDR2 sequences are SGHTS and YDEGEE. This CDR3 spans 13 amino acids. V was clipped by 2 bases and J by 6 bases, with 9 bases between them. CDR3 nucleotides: TGTGCCAGCAGCTTCAATCGCAAAAACACCATATATTTT. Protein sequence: CASSFNRKNTIYF.

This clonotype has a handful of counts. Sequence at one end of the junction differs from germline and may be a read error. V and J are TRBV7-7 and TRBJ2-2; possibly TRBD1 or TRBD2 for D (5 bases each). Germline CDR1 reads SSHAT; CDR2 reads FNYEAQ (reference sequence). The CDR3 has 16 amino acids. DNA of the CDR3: TGTGCTAGCAGTTATTCGGGTGGGGGAGCCGGCGGGGAGCTGTTTTTT. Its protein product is CASSYSGGGAGGELFF.

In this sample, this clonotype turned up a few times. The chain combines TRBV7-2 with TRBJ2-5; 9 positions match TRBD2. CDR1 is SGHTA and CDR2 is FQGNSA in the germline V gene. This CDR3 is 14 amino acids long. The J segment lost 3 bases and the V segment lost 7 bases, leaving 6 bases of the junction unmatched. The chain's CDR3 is CASNSRTSEETQYF. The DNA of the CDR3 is TGTGCCAGCAACTCTAGGACTAGCGAAGAGACCCAGTACTTC.

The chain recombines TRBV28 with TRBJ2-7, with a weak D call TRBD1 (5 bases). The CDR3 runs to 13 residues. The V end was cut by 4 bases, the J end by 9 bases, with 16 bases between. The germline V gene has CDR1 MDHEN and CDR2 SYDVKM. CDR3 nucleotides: TGTGCCAGCAGTTACCCCGTAGGGGTTCGGCAGTACTTC. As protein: CASSYPVGVRQYF.

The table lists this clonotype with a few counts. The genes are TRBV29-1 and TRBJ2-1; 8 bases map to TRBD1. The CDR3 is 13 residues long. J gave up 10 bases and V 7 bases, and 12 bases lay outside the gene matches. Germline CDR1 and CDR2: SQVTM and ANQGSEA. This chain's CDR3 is CSALPPDRGEQFF. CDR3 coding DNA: TGCAGCGCCCTACCTCCCGACAGGGGAGAGCAGTTCTTC.

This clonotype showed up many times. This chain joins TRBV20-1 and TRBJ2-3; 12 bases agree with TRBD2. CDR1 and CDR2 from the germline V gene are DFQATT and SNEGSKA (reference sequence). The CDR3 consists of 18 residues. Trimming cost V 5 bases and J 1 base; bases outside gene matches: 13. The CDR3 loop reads CSAGRGLAGGPGTDTQYF. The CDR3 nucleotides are TGCAGTGCTGGGCGGGGGCTAGCGGGAGGGCCGGGCACAGATACGCAGTATTTT.

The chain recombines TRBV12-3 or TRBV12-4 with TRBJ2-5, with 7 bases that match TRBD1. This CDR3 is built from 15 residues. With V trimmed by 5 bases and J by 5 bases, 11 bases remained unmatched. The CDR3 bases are TGTGCCAGCAGTCCATGGGGACAGCTCGGGGAGACCCAGTACTTC. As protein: CASSPWGQLGETQYF.

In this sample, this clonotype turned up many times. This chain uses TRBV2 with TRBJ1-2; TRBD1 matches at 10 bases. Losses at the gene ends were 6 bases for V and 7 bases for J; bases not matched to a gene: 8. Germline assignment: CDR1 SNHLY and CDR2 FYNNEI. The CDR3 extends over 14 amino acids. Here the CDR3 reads CASRDPGQGFGYTF. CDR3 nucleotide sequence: TGTGCCAGCAGGGATCCGGGACAGGGGTTTGGCTACACCTTC.

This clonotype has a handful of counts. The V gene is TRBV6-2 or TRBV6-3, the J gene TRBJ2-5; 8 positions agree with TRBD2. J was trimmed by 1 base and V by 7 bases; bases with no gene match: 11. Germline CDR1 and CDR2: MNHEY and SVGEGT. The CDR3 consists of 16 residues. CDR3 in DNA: TGTGCCAGCACCTACCCCGGGAGGGGTTTCCAAGAGACCCAGTACTTC. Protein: CASTYPGRGFQETQYF.

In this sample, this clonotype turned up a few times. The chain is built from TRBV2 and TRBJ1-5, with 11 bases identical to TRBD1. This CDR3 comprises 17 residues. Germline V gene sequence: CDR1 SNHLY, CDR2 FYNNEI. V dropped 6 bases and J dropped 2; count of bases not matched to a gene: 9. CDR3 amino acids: CASRGTGGLGGNQPQHF. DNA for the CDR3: TGTGCCAGCAGGGGGACAGGGGGATTGGGAGGCAATCAGCCCCAGCATTTT.

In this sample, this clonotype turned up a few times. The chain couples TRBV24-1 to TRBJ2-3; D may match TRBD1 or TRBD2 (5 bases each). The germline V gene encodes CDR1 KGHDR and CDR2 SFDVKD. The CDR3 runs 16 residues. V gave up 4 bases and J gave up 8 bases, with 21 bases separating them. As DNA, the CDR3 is TGTGCCACCAGTGACCCCCCGTCCGGGACCCAGGGTACGCAGTATTTT. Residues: CATSDPPSGTQGTQYF.

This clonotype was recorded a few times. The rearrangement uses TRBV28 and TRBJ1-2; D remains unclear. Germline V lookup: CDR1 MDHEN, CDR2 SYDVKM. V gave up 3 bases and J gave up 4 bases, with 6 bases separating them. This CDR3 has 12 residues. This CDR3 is CASSFGGYGYTF. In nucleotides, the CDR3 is TGTGCCAGCAGTTTTGGAGGCTATGGCTACACCTTC.

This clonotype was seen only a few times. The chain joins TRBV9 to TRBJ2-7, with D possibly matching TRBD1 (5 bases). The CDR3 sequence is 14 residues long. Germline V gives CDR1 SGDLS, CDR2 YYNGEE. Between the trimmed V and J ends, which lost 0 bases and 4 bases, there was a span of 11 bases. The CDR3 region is CASSVEDITYEQYF. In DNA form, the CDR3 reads TGTGCCAGCAGCGTAGAGGACATTACTTACGAGCAGTACTTC.

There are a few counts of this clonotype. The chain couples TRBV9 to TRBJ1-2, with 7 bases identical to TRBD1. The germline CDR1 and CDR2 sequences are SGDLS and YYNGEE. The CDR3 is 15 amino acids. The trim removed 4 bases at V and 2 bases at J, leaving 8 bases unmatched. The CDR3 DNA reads TGTGCCAGCAGCCCTGGACAGGTTCGGAACTATGGCTACACCTTC. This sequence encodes CASSPGQVRNYGYTF. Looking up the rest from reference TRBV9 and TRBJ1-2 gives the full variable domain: DSGVTQTPKHLITATGQRVTLRCSPRSGDLSVYWYQQSLDQGLQFLIQYYNGEERAKGNILERFSAQQFPDLHSELNLSSLELGDSALYFCASSPGQVRNYGYTFGSGTRLTVV.

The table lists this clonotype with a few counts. CDR3 protein: CASSQGLAVQETQYF. CDR3 sequence (DNA): TGTGCCAGCAGCCAGGGACTAGCGGTACAAGAGACCCAGTACTTC. This chain connects TRBV7-3 to TRBJ2-5; 11 bases line up with TRBD2. Per germline, CDR1 SGHTA and CDR2 FQGTGA. This CDR3 spans 15 amino acids. With 5 bases clipped from V and 2 bases from J, the junction kept 4 bases outside the gene matches.

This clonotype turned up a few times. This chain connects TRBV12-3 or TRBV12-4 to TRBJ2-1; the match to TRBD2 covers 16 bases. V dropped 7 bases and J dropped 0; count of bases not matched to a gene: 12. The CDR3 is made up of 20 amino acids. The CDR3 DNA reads TGTGCCAGCACCCTCGAGGGACTAGCGGGGGGGAGCTACTCCTACAATGAGCAGTTCTTC. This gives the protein CASTLEGLAGGSYSYNEQFF.

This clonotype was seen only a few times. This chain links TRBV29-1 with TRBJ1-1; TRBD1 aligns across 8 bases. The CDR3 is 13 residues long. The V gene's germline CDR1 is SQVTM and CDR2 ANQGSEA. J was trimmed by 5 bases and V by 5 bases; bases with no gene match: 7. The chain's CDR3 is CSVTTGVRTEAFF. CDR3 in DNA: TGCAGCGTTACGACAGGGGTGAGAACTGAAGCTTTCTTT.

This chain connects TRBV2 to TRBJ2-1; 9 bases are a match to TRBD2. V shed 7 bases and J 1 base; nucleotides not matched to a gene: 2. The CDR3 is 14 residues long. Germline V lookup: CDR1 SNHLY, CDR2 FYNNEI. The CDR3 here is CASKTSGSYNEQFF. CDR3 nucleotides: TGTGCCAGCAAAACTAGCGGGTCCTACAATGAGCAGTTCTTC.

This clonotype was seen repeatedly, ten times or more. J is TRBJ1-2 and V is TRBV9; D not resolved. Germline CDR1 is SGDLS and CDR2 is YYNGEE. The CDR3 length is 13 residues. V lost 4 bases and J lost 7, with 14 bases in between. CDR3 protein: CASSSLGPSGYTF. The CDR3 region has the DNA TGTGCCAGCAGCTCTTTAGGGCCTAGTGGCTACACCTTC. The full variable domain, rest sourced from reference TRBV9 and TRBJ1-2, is DSGVTQTPKHLITATGQRVTLRCSPRSGDLSVYWYQQSLDQGLQFLIQYYNGEERAKGNILERFSAQQFPDLHSELNLSSLELGDSALYFCASSSLGPSGYTFGSGTRLTVV.

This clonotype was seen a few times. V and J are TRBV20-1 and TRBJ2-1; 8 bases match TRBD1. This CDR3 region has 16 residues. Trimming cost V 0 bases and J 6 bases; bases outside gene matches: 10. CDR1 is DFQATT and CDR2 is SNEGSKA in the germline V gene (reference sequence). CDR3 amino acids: CSARDARTGIGNEQFF. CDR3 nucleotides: TGCAGTGCTAGAGATGCTCGGACAGGGATAGGCAATGAGCAGTTCTTC.

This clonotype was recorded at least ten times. In nucleotides, the CDR3 is TGCGCCAGCAGCTTCAATAGGGTTAAGGTCACCGGGGAGCTGTTTTTT. Residues: CASSFNRVKVTGELFF. The V call is TRBV5-1, the J call TRBJ2-2; D gene unclear. CDR3 length: 16 amino acids. The V end was cut by 2 bases, the J end by 4 bases, with 15 bases between. The V gene's germline CDR1 is SGHRS and CDR2 YFSETQ. Based on the CDR3 plus reference TRBV5-1 and TRBJ2-2, the full variable domain is KAGVTQTPRYLIKTRGQQVTLSCSPISGHRSVSWYQQTPGQGLQFLFEYFSETQRNKGNFPGRFSGRQFSNSRSEMNVSTLELGDSALYLCASSFNRVKVTGELFFGEGSRLTVL.